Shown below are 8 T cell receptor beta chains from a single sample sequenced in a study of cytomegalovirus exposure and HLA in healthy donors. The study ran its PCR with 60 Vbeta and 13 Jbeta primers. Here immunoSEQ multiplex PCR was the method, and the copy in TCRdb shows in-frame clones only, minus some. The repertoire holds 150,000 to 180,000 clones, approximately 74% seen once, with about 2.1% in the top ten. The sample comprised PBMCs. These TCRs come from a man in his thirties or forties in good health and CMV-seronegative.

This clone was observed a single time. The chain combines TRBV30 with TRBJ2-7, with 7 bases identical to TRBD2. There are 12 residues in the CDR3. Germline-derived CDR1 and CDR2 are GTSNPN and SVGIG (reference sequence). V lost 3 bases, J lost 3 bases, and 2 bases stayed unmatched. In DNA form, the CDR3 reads TGTGCCTGGAGCGGGGGGATCTACGAGCAGTACTTC. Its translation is CAWSGGIYEQYF.

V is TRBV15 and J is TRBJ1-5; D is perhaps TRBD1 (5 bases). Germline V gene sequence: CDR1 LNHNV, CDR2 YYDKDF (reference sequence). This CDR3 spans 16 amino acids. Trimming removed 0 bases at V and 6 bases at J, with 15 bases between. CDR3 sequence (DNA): TGTGCCACCAGCAGAGAGGTCGGGGGAGGAGGTCAGCCCCAGCATTTT. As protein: CATSREVGGGGQPQHF.

The CDR3 sequence is CASSFGHYNSPLHF. CDR3 nucleotide sequence: TGTGCCAGCAGCTTTGGACATTATAATTCACCCCTCCACTTT. V and J are TRBV7-2 and TRBJ1-6, with D maybe TRBD1 (5 bases). This CDR3 spans 14 amino acids. V dropped 3 bases and J dropped 4 bases, with 7 bases sitting between them. Germline V gene lookup returns CDR1 SGHTA and CDR2 FQGNSA. The whole variable domain, filled in from reference TRBV7-2 and TRBJ1-6, reads GAGVSQSPSNKVTEKGKDVELRCDPISGHTALYWYRQSLGQGLEFLIYFQGNSAPDKSGLPSDRFSAERTGGSVSTLTIQRTQQEDSAVYLCASSFGHYNSPLHFGNGTRLTVT.

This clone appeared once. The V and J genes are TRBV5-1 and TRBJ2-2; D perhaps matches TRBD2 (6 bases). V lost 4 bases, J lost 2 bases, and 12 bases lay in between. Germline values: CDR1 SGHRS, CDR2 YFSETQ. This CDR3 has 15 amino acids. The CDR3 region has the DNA TGCGCCAGCAGCCGAGAGCGGGTTAACACCGGGGAGCTGTTTTTT. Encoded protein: CASSRERVNTGELFF.

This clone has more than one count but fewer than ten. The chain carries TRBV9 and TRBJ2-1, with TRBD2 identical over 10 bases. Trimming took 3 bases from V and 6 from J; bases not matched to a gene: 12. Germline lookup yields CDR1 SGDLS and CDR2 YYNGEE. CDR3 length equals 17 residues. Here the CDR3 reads CASSARKDSGGSNEQFF. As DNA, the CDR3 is TGTGCCAGCAGCGCCCGGAAAGATAGCGGGGGGTCCAATGAGCAGTTCTTC. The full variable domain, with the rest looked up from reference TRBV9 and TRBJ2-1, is DSGVTQTPKHLITATGQRVTLRCSPRSGDLSVYWYQQSLDQGLQFLIQYYNGEERAKGNILERFSAQQFPDLHSELNLSSLELGDSALYFCASSARKDSGGSNEQFFGPGTRLTVL.

CDR3 DNA: TGTGCCAGCAGTGGGGGGACAGGATACTACGAGCAGTACTTC. Amino acid sequence: CASSGGTGYYEQYF. This chain joins TRBV2 and TRBJ2-7; 8 bases line up with TRBD1. J lost 3 bases, V lost 4 bases, and 5 bases had no gene match. CDR3 length: 14 residues. Germline CDR1 reads SNHLY; CDR2 reads FYNNEI.

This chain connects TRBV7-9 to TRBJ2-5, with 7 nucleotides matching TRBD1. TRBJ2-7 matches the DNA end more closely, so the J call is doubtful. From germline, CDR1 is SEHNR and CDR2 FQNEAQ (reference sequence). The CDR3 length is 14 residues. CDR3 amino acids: CASSRDRRNTEQYF. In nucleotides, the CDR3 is TGTGCCAGCAGCAGGGACAGAAGGAATACCGAGCAGTACTTC.

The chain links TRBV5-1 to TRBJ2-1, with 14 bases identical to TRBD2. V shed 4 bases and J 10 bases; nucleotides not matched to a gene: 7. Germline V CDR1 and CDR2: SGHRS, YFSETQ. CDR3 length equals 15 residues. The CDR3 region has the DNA TGCGCCAGCAGCAAGACTAGCGGGGGGGCGTGGGAGCAGTTCTTC. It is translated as CASSKTSGGAWEQFF. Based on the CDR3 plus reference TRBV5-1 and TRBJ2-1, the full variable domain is KAGVTQTPRYLIKTRGQQVTLSCSPISGHRSVSWYQQTPGQGLQFLFEYFSETQRNKGNFPGRFSGRQFSNSRSEMNVSTLELGDSALYLCASSKTSGGAWEQFFGPGTRLTVL.